Presented here are 24 T cell receptor beta chains from one specimen sequenced in a study of blood T cell repertoires in COVID-19. The table came from immunoSEQ multiplex PCR; TCRdb's copy has only in-frame clones and leaves some out. This table holds about 37,000 clones, about 87% found once. Sample: peripheral blood. These receptor sequences come from a human donor in a cohort sampled during active COVID-19.

V is TRBV15 and J is TRBJ2-2; D not certain. Germline lookup yields CDR1 LNHNV and CDR2 YYDKDF (reference sequence). V shed 0 bases and J shed 2 bases, with 13 bases lying between them. This CDR3 spans 17 amino acids. CDR3 DNA: TGTGCCACCAGCAGAGATCTCTTGTACAGAAACACCGGGGAGCTGTTTTTT. This encodes CATSRDLLYRNTGELFF. Together with reference TRBV15 and TRBJ2-2, the CDR3 gives the full variable domain: DAMVIQNPRYQVTQFGKPVTLSCSQTLNHNVMYWYQQKSSQAPKLLFHYYDKDFNNEADTPDNFQSRRPNTSFCFLDIRSPGLGDTAMYLCATSRDLLYRNTGELFFGEGSRLTVL.

V usage is TRBV7-3 and J usage is TRBJ1-1, with a tentative D call TRBD1 (6 bases). Trimming cost V 4 bases and J 1 base, with 7 bases left between them. This CDR3 is 13 amino acids long. Germline V CDR1 and CDR2: SGHTA, FQGTGA. The CDR3 DNA is TGTGCCAGCAGCTCGGGACAGAACACTGAAGCTTTCTTT. It codes for CASSSGQNTEAFF.

This rearrangement joins TRBV15 to TRBJ2-1; no clear D gene. CDR1 is LNHNV, CDR2 YYDKDF, per germline (reference sequence). Trimming pared 3 bases from V and 10 bases from J, leaving 10 bases between. CDR3 length: 12 residues. The CDR3 nucleotides are TGTGCCACCAGCAGCCTACTACGGGAGCAGTTCTTC. Translated, it gives CATSSLLREQFF.

This rearrangement joins TRBV9 to TRBJ1-2; no clear D gene. V lost 1 base to trimming and J lost 4 bases, with 14 bases between them. The CDR3 length is 15 residues. CDR1 and CDR2 (germline): SGDLS, YYNGEE. CDR3 in DNA: TGTGCCAGCAGCGTAAGCGTTAGCGGGTCCTATGGCTACACCTTC. Its protein product is CASSVSVSGSYGYTF.

This clone has just a few counts. The chain employs TRBV6-4 and TRBJ2-3, with 12 bases identical to TRBD2. Germline loops: CDR1 MRHNA, CDR2 SNTAGT. This CDR3 spans 19 amino acids. The V and J ends lost 7 bases and 3 bases, in that order; junction bases with no gene match: 17. CDR3 sequence reads: CASTGPHLGTSGWTDTQYF. The CDR3 DNA sequence: TGTGCCAGCACAGGACCACACCTCGGGACTAGCGGGTGGACAGATACGCAGTATTTT.

The rearrangement links TRBV6-5 to TRBJ2-3; possible D gene TRBD2, 6 bases. CDR1 and CDR2 (germline): MNHEY, SVGAGI. V gave up 4 bases and J gave up 5 bases, with 16 bases separating them. This CDR3 has 15 amino acids. CDR3 coding DNA: TGTGCCAGCAGTTCGTTCCGACGACTAGGAGATACGCAGTATTTT. This codes for CASSSFRRLGDTQYF.

The CDR3 DNA follows: TGCGCCAGCAGCTGGGGGGACAGGGGCACAGATACGCAGTATTTT. Translation gives CASSWGDRGTDTQYF. The chain carries TRBV5-1 and TRBJ2-3, with 9 bases aligning to TRBD1. CDR1 and CDR2 (germline): SGHRS, YFSETQ. Trimming cost V 3 bases and J 1 base; bases outside gene matches: 3. CDR3 length: 15 residues.

The rearrangement links TRBV3-1 (or the pseudogene TRBV3-2) to TRBJ2-1; TRBD1 aligns across 7 bases. The germline gives CDR1 LGHDT, CDR2 YNNKEL (reference sequence). V trimming: 2 bases; J trimming: 6 bases; junction bases outside the gene matches: 16. There are 18 residues in the CDR3. The DNA for the CDR3 is TGTGCCAGCAGCCAATTGGCCCCCCTCCGAACAGGGGTCAATGAGCAGTTCTTC. It codes for CASSQLAPLRTGVNEQFF.

The chain combines TRBV29-1 with TRBJ1-1; the D gene is possibly TRBD1 (5 bases). V was clipped by 6 bases and J by 0 bases, with 11 bases between them. The CDR3 consists of 13 residues. Germline V gene data show CDR1 as SQVTM and CDR2 as ANQGSEA. The CDR3 spells CSVAGPMNTEAFF. The CDR3 DNA reads as TGCAGCGTGGCGGGACCCATGAACACTGAAGCTTTCTTT.

The chain recombines TRBV28 with TRBJ1-5; no clear D gene. Germline CDR1 reads MDHEN; CDR2 reads SYDVKM. With 1 base removed from V and 6 bases from J, the gap between germline ends came to 4 bases. This CDR3 region has 12 residues. The CDR3 DNA follows: TGTGCCAGCAGTTTATTCGGTCAGCCCCAGCATTTT. Protein product: CASSLFGQPQHF.

The V gene is TRBV30, the J gene TRBJ1-2; 7 nucleotides align to TRBD1. The CDR3 is 12 residues long. Germline V gene lookup returns CDR1 GTSNPN and CDR2 SVGIG (reference sequence). Losses at the gene ends were 4 bases for V and 4 bases for J; bases not matched to a gene: 3. CDR3 residues: CAWTPGGYGYTF. The CDR3 DNA follows: TGTGCCTGGACCCCAGGGGGCTATGGCTACACCTTC.

The V gene is TRBV24-1, the J gene TRBJ2-4; D perhaps matches TRBD2 (6 bases). The V gene's germline CDR1 is KGHDR and CDR2 SFDVKD. Trimming removed 5 bases from V and 4 bases from J, with 17 bases in between. The CDR3 totals 16 residues. The CDR3 is CATSAPGARGKNIQYF. The CDR3, as DNA: TGTGCCACCAGTGCTCCCGGGGCCCGGGGGAAAAACATTCAGTACTTC.

V gene TRBV7-9 combines with J gene TRBJ1-2; the match to TRBD1 covers 9 bases. The V gene end was trimmed by 5 bases and the J gene end by 6 bases; junction bases not matched to a gene: 4. Per germline, CDR1 SEHNR and CDR2 FQNEAQ (reference sequence). CDR3 length: 13 residues. This CDR3 reads CASSRRDRDGYTF. Written as DNA, the CDR3 is TGTGCCAGCAGCCGGCGGGACAGGGATGGCTACACCTTC.

This rearrangement joins TRBV5-5 to TRBJ1-4, with 7 bases fitting TRBD1. The CDR3 is 14 amino acids. Germline V gene lookup returns CDR1 SGHKS and CDR2 YYEKEE (reference sequence). V shed 4 bases, J shed 10 bases, and the junction held 10 bases outside the gene matches. Here the CDR3 reads CASSLTGLEGKLFF. CDR3 DNA sequence: TGTGCCAGCAGCCTGACAGGGCTGGAGGGAAAACTGTTTTTT.

The rearrangement joins TRBV21-1 to TRBJ1-4. TRBV21-1 constitutes a pseudogene. This CDR3 is 21 amino acids long. For the CDR3, the DNA is TGTGCCAGCAGCCACCGACCGGGGTCCGGTAAGGTTCCACTAGTGTCTGTCCTTTTTCCTTTT. Translated, it gives CASSHRPGSGKVPLVSVLFPF.

The genes are TRBV6-5 and TRBJ2-7; D is possibly TRBD2 (5 bases). CDR1 is MNHEY, CDR2 SVGAGI, per germline. The V and J ends lost 5 bases and 6 bases respectively, with 17 bases between them. The CDR3 consists of 14 residues. The CDR3 protein is CASSRTDVLAEQYF. The CDR3 bases are TGTGCCAGCAGTCGGACGGACGTCCTAGCCGAGCAGTACTTC.

The chain uses TRBV7-9 and TRBJ2-3; TRBD2 agrees at 9 bases. Germline V CDR1 and CDR2: SEHNR, FQNEAQ (reference sequence). The CDR3 length is 14 residues. The junction had 3 bases not matched to a gene; V was cut back by 2 bases and J by 6 bases. CDR3 nucleotide sequence: TGTGCCAGCAGCTTACTCGGGACTAGCGATACGCAGTATTTT. Translating it yields CASSLLGTSDTQYF.

This chain connects TRBV28 to TRBJ1-6; weak D call: TRBD1 (5 bases). Germline lookup yields CDR1 MDHEN and CDR2 SYDVKM. V was clipped by 5 bases and J by 4 bases, with 12 bases between them. The CDR3 length is 15 residues. This CDR3 reads CASSGRRQYNSPLHF. The DNA for the CDR3 is TGTGCCAGCAGTGGGAGGAGACAGTATAATTCACCCCTCCACTTT.

The chain combines TRBV3-1 (or the pseudogene TRBV3-2) with TRBJ2-2, with TRBD1 identical over 11 bases. Germline trimming cut 2 bases from V and 7 bases from J; bases unmatched to any gene: 12. This CDR3 is 18 amino acids long. The V gene's germline CDR1 is LGHDT and CDR2 YNNKEL (reference sequence). Here the CDR3 reads CASSQKYPGQGVFGELFF. CDR3 nucleotides: TGTGCCAGCAGCCAAAAATACCCGGGACAGGGGGTTTTCGGGGAGCTGTTTTTT.

The chain combines TRBV4-2 with TRBJ1-1; TRBD1 aligns across 7 bases. The length of the CDR3 is 17 residues. V shed 1 base and J 4 bases; nucleotides not matched to a gene: 12. Germline CDR1 and CDR2: LGHNA and YNFKEQ. CDR3 DNA sequence: TGTGCCAGCAGCCAAGTACAGGGGACGGTCGGGGGCACTGAAGCTTTCTTT. The encoded protein is CASSQVQGTVGGTEAFF.

This chain joins TRBV10-3 and TRBJ2-3; 7 positions match TRBD2. CDR1 is ENHRY and CDR2 is SYGVKD in the germline V gene. The trim removed 7 bases at V and 6 bases at J, leaving 10 bases unmatched. The CDR3 is 14 amino acids. Written as DNA, the CDR3 is TGTGCCATCAAGGTGGGGGGGGATTTGGATACGCAGTATTTT. Its protein is CAIKVGGDLDTQYF.

This chain connects TRBV6-5 to TRBJ2-7; D is perhaps TRBD1 (6 bases). This CDR3 comprises 15 residues. V gave up 2 bases and J gave up 2 bases, with 13 bases separating them. The germline CDR1 and CDR2 sequences are MNHEY and SVGAGI. CDR3: CASSYPQGRTYEQYF. CDR3 nucleotide sequence: TGTGCCAGCAGTTACCCCCAGGGGAGAACCTACGAGCAGTACTTC.

The chain links TRBV6-5 to TRBJ2-3; D unresolved. Germline V CDR1 and CDR2: MNHEY, SVGAGI. The CDR3 is 13 residues long. The V gene lost 4 bases and the J gene lost 2 bases, with 7 bases spanning the gap. CDR3 in amino acids: CASSFIYTDTQYF. CDR3 DNA sequence: TGTGCCAGCAGTTTCATCTACACAGATACGCAGTATTTT.

This sequence joins TRBV28 and TRBJ1-2; 8 positions agree with TRBD1. The germline V gene encodes CDR1 MDHEN and CDR2 SYDVKM. The ends lost 4 bases at V and 3 bases at J; junction bases unmatched: 10. This CDR3 contains 16 residues. The CDR3 here is CASSSPQDRAYYGYTF. In DNA form, the CDR3 reads TGTGCCAGCAGTTCACCTCAGGACAGGGCTTACTATGGCTACACCTTC.